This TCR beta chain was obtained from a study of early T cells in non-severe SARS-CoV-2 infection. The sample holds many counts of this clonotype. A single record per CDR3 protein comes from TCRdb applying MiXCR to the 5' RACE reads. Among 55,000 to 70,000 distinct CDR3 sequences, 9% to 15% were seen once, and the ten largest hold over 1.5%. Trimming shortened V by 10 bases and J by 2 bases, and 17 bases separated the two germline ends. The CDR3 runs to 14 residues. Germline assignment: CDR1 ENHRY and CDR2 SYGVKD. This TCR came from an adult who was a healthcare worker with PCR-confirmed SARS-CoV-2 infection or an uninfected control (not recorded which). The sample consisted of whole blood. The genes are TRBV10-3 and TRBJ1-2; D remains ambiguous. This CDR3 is CATQRLGTNYGYTF. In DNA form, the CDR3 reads TGTGCCACCCAAAGACTGGGAACCAACTATGGCTACACCTTC.